This T cell receptor beta chain was documented in a study of T cell repertoires in cytomegalovirus infection. Study-wide context: Through public TCR beta signatures, both CMV infection and matching HLA type were indicated.

Study conclusions and caveats: In two of eight donors, the top clonotype was HLA-C-restricted CMV-specific.

CDR1 and CDR2 (germline): SQVTM, ANQGSEA. V trimming: 3 bases; J trimming: 2 bases; junction bases outside the gene matches: 15. The CDR3 totals 18 residues. As concerns this clonotype: Its antigen is not known.

One entry per CDR3 protein results from TCRdb running MiXCR on the reads. The sample yields about 740,000 distinct CDR3 sequences, 35% seen once. The clonotype comes from a human donor in good health (CMV status not recorded). Some clones in this sample may be carry-over from other donors' samples. V gene TRBV29-1 combines with J gene TRBJ2-5, with 10 bases aligning to TRBD2. Sequencing was performed on PBMCs. CDR3 sequence: CSVETGLAGARGQETQYF. The DNA for the CDR3 is TGCAGCGTTGAGACGGGCCTAGCGGGGGCCCGAGGGCAAGAGACCCAGTACTTC.